This T cell receptor beta chain is drawn from a study of shared clonotypes between healthy human individuals. Notes on this clone: The antigen remains undetermined.

Measured with immunoSEQ multiplex PCR; TCRdb has only the in-frame clones, and not every one. The sample carries roughly 2,300,000 clones, roughly 90% recorded once. V lost 5 bases and J lost 2, with 8 bases in between. This CDR3 contains 13 residues. Germline V gives CDR1 SGHTA, CDR2 FQGTGA. Findings and caveats of the study: When compared with the clonotypes that were shared by all four sorted-subset donors, the non-shared clonotypes turned out to have lower generation probabilities.

The TCR sequence derives from a man in his late teens or twenties in good health. Some clones in this sample may be carry-over from other donors' samples. Sequenced input: naive CD4+ T cells from PBMCs. Subset defined: CD45RA+ positively selected. The chain carries TRBV7-3 and TRBJ2-3; D ambiguous. The CDR3 reads CASSPRTTDTQYF. The DNA of the CDR3 is TGTGCCAGCAGCCCCCGGACCACAGATACGCAGTATTTT.